The source of this T cell receptor beta chain is a study of blood T cell repertoires in COVID-19. This CDR3 is built from 15 residues. Per germline, CDR1 SGHTA and CDR2 FQGNSA. V lost 5 bases and J 4 bases, leaving 15 bases between the germline ends. Seattle-derived patients entered the study during active infection and were followed longitudinally. Original processing notes: Estimation of nucleated cell counts was performed using reference gene primer amplification. Assay used: immunoSEQ multiplex PCR; TCRdb lists only in-frame clones, some missing. V and J calls plus clone size are reproduced from that table; the DNA served to infer D and trimming. The data show a few hundred thousand clones, about four fifths seen once.

The chain is built from TRBV7-2 and TRBJ1-3; D is possibly TRBD1 (6 bases). Sequencing was performed on peripheral blood. The sequence was obtained from a person between 65 and 80 years old with COVID-19, enrolled during active disease. CDR3 DNA sequence: TGTGCCAGCAGCGCTGGGGGGGCCCCGGGAAACACCATATATTTT. This sequence encodes CASSAGGAPGNTIYF.